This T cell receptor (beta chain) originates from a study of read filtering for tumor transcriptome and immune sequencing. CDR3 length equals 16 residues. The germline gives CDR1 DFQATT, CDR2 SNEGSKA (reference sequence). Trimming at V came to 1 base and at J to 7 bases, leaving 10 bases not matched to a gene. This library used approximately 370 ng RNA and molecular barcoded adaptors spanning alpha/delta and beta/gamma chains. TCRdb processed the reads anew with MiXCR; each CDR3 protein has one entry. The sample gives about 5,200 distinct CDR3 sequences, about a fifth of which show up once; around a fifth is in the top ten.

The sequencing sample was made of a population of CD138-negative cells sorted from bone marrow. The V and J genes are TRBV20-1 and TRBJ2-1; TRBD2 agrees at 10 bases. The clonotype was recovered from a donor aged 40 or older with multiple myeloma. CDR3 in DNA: TGCAGTGCTAGAGTGGGTTCTAGCGGGAGAGTGAATGAGCAGTTCTTC. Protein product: CSARVGSSGRVNEQFF.